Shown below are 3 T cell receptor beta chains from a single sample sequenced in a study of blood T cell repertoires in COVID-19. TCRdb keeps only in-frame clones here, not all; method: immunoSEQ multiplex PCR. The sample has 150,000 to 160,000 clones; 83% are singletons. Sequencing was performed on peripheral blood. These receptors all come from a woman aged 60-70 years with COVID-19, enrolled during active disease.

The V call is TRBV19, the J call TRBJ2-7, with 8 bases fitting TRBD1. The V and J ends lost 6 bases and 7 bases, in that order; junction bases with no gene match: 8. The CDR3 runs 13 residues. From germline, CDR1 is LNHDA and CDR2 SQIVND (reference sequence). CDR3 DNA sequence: TGTGCCAGTAGCCGGGACAGGAGCAGGGAGCAGTACTTC. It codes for CASSRDRSREQYF.

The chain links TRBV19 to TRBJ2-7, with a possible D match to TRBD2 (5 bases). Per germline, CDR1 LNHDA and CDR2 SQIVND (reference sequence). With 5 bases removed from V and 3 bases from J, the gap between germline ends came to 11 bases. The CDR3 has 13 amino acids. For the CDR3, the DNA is TGTGCCAGTAGTCCGGGGAACTACTACGAGCAGTACTTC. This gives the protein CASSPGNYYEQYF.

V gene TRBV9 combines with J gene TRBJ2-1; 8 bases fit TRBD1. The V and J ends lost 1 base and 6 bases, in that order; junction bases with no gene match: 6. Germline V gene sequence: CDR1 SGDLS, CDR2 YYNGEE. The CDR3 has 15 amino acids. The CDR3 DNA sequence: TGTGCCAGCAGCGTAACTGACAGGGGTATCAATGAGCAGTTCTTC. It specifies CASSVTDRGINEQFF.